These 27 T cell receptor beta chains were all obtained from the same sample, sequenced in a study of cytotoxic CD8 clonotypes in ibrutinib-treated CLL. Assay: immunoSEQ multiplex PCR; the TCRdb copy retains only in-frame clones and omits some. The table lists 250,000 or so clones, around three quarters of them singletons. The sample in question was PBMCs, obtained after 24 months of ibrutinib treatment. The receptors were gathered from a human donor with chronic lymphocytic leukemia.

This rearrangement joins TRBV2 to TRBJ2-7; TRBD1 agrees at 10 bases. Germline V gene data show CDR1 as SNHLY and CDR2 as FYNNEI. The CDR3 sequence is 15 residues long. J was trimmed by 5 bases and V by 7 bases; bases with no gene match: 11. CDR3 loop: CASTQRQGARNEQYF. In nucleotides, the CDR3 is TGTGCCAGCACCCAGCGACAGGGGGCGAGAAACGAGCAGTACTTC.

The chain couples TRBV28 to TRBJ2-4, with D possibly being TRBD1 (6 bases). CDR3 length: 13 residues. Trimming removed 6 bases from V and 0 bases from J, with 6 bases in between. The germline V gene has CDR1 MDHEN and CDR2 SYDVKM. CDR3 sequence: CASRGGAKNIQYF. The CDR3 nucleotides read TGTGCCAGCAGAGGGGGAGCCAAAAACATTCAGTACTTC. Looking up the rest from reference TRBV28 and TRBJ2-4 gives the full variable domain: DVKVTQSSRYLVKRTGEKVFLECVQDMDHENMFWYRQDPGLGLRLIYFSYDVKMKEKGDIPEGYSVSREKKERFSLILESASTNQTSMYLCASRGGAKNIQYFGAGTRLSVL.

This clone showed up just a few times. V and J are TRBV5-4 and TRBJ2-1; 9 bases are shared with TRBD2. The germline V gene encodes CDR1 SGHNT and CDR2 YYREEE (reference sequence). The CDR3 loop spans 13 amino acids. J was trimmed by 14 bases and V by 0 bases; bases with no gene match: 6. CDR3 region: CASSLGVAGEKFF. Here the CDR3 DNA reads TGTGCCAGCAGCTTGGGTGTAGCGGGAGAAAAGTTCTTC.

The gene calls are TRBV29-1 and TRBJ2-1, with 12 nucleotides matching TRBD2. The ends lost 4 bases at V and 5 bases at J; junction bases unmatched: 9. Germline V gene lookup returns CDR1 SQVTM and CDR2 ANQGSEA. CDR3 size: 16 residues. DNA for the CDR3: TGCAGCGTTGTCGGCCCGACTAGCGGGAGACACAATGAGCAGTTCTTC. This codes for CSVVGPTSGRHNEQFF.

The chain has TRBV4-3 and TRBJ2-5; D is tentatively TRBD1 or TRBD2 (6 bases each). Trimming shortened V by 0 bases and J by 4 bases, and 18 bases separated the two germline ends. The CDR3 totals 17 residues. The germline V gene encodes CDR1 LGHNA and CDR2 YSLEER. The CDR3 sequence: CASSQEYRAGRGETQYF. The DNA of the CDR3 is TGCGCCAGCAGCCAAGAGTACAGGGCGGGAAGAGGAGAGACCCAGTACTTC.

The rearrangement links TRBV5-4 to TRBJ2-1; D unclear. V was cut by 5 bases and J by 1 base, with 16 bases left in between. From germline, CDR1 is SGHNT and CDR2 YYREEE (reference sequence). The CDR3 spans 16 residues. The CDR3 coding sequence is TGTGCCAGCAGTCCTACAGCGATCCCATCCTACAATGAGCAGTTCTTC. It yields the protein CASSPTAIPSYNEQFF. Variable domain in full (rest from reference TRBV5-4 and TRBJ2-1): ETGVTQSPTHLIKTRGQQVTLRCSSQSGHNTVSWYQQALGQGPQFIFQYYREEENGRGNFPPRFSGLQFPNYSSELNVNALELDDSALYLCASSPTAIPSYNEQFFGPGTRLTVL.

Concerning this clone: Other DNA sequences from this sample encode an identical CDR3 as well. The chain recombines TRBV18 with TRBJ2-7, with D possibly matching TRBD1 (6 bases). V was clipped by 3 bases and J by 6 bases, with 9 bases between them. The germline V gene encodes CDR1 KGHSH and CDR2 LQKENI. The CDR3 runs to 12 residues. The CDR3 DNA is TGTGCCAGCTCACCGACAGGCGGCGAGCAGTACTTC. It specifies CASSPTGGEQYF.

The chain is built from TRBV6-4 and TRBJ2-5; D is undetermined. The CDR3 totals 13 residues. Per the germline V gene, CDR1 is MRHNA and CDR2 is SNTAGT. The V gene lost 4 bases and the J gene lost 5 bases, with 11 bases spanning the gap. CDR3 in DNA: TGTGCCAGCAGTGTTGCCCATGGGGAGACCCAGTACTTC. This codes for CASSVAHGETQYF.

The CDR3 region is CASSQDLGIQEGEQYF. Here the CDR3 DNA reads TGTGCCAGCAGCCAAGATTTGGGAATCCAAGAGGGCGAGCAGTACTTC. V usage is TRBV4-2 and J usage is TRBJ2-7; D perhaps matches TRBD2 (5 bases). Germline V lookup: CDR1 LGHNA, CDR2 YNFKEQ. The germline V and J ends were trimmed by 0 bases and 6 bases, with 18 bases remaining between them. The CDR3 runs to 16 residues.

The chain employs TRBV16 and TRBJ1-3; D gene unclear. The V end lost 8 bases, the J end lost 4 bases, and 6 bases lay between the germline ends. Per germline, CDR1 KGHSY and CDR2 FQNENV. The CDR3 extends over 11 amino acids. This chain's CDR3 is CASANGNTIYF. In DNA, the CDR3 is TGTGCCAGCGCTAACGGAAACACCATATATTTT.

This clone has a handful of counts. The rearrangement joins TRBV28 to TRBJ2-5; TRBD1 aligns across 8 bases. Looked up from germline, CDR1 is MDHEN and CDR2 is SYDVKM. CDR3 length: 15 residues. The trim removed 6 bases at V and 7 bases at J, leaving 13 bases unmatched. The CDR3 reads CASRVGQGPGWTQYF. In DNA, the CDR3 is TGTGCCAGCAGGGTAGGACAGGGTCCGGGTTGGACCCAGTACTTC.

The genes are TRBV27 and TRBJ1-2; possibly TRBD1 for D (5 bases). Trimming shortened V by 5 bases and J by 6 bases, and 10 bases separated the two germline ends. CDR1 and CDR2 from the germline V gene are MNHEY and SMNVEV (reference sequence). This CDR3 comprises 12 residues. The CDR3 nucleotides are TGTGCCAGCAGTACCGAAGGGGATGGCTACACCTTC. This gives the protein CASSTEGDGYTF.

The chain uses TRBV7-2 and TRBJ1-1, with unresolved D. This CDR3 region has 13 residues. Trimming stripped 1 base from V and 2 bases from J, with 5 bases between. Germline V lookup: CDR1 SGHTA, CDR2 FQGNSA. Written as DNA, the CDR3 is TGTGCCAGCAGCTTAGAGAGCAACACTGAAGCTTTCTTT. Residues: CASSLESNTEAFF.

The count of this clone is one. The chain uses TRBV9 and TRBJ1-4; D not certain. Between the trimmed V and J ends, which lost 0 bases and 7 bases, there was a span of 16 bases. CDR3 length: 16 residues. From germline, CDR1 is SGDLS and CDR2 YYNGEE. CDR3 nucleotide sequence: TGTGCCAGCAGCGTAGAAGTGGGTTTGGCGAGTGAAAAACTGTTTTTT. It encodes CASSVEVGLASEKLFF. Variable domain in full (rest from reference TRBV9 and TRBJ1-4): DSGVTQTPKHLITATGQRVTLRCSPRSGDLSVYWYQQSLDQGLQFLIQYYNGEERAKGNILERFSAQQFPDLHSELNLSSLELGDSALYFCASSVEVGLASEKLFFGSGTQLSVL.

The chain recombines TRBV2 with TRBJ1-5, with a possible D match to TRBD1 (6 bases). This CDR3 contains 16 residues. V was trimmed by 6 bases and J by 2 bases, leaving 17 bases between them. Per the germline V gene, CDR1 is SNHLY and CDR2 is FYNNEI. This chain's CDR3 is CASSDGRSGGNQPQHF. The CDR3, as DNA: TGTGCCAGCAGCGATGGGAGATCAGGGGGCAATCAGCCCCAGCATTTT.

The chain employs TRBV6-5 and TRBJ2-1; D is unclear. Deletions cut 6 bases from V and 11 bases from J, with 8 bases between. This CDR3 spans 10 amino acids. Germline assignment: CDR1 MNHEY and CDR2 SVGAGI. The CDR3 nucleotides are TGTGCCAGCAGCTACCTCAAGCAGTTCTTC. Amino acid sequence: CASSYLKQFF.

The chain uses TRBV10-3 and TRBJ2-7, with a weak D call TRBD2 (6 bases). V lost 0 bases, J lost 0 bases, and 12 bases lay in between. Germline V gene data show CDR1 as ENHRY and CDR2 as SYGVKD. There are 16 residues in the CDR3. The CDR3 sequence: CAISESPVGSSYEQYF. CDR3 in DNA: TGTGCCATCAGTGAGTCCCCGGTCGGGAGCTCCTACGAGCAGTACTTC.

This chain uses TRBV27 with TRBJ2-7; D remains ambiguous. The V and J ends lost 6 bases and 3 bases respectively, with 15 bases between them. CDR3 length: 14 residues. The germline CDR1 and CDR2 sequences are MNHEY and SMNVEV (reference sequence). The CDR3 DNA follows: TGTGCCAGCAGCCCGGTAAATAGGGTCTACGAGCAGTACTTC. As protein: CASSPVNRVYEQYF.

This clone was seen a single time. The V gene is TRBV5-4, the J gene TRBJ2-7, with TRBD2 identical over 8 bases. J gave up 2 bases and V 4 bases, and 8 bases lay outside the gene matches. The CDR3 runs 15 residues. Germline V gene lookup returns CDR1 SGHNT and CDR2 YYREEE (reference sequence). For the CDR3, the DNA is TGTGCCAGCAGCAGCTACACTAGCGGACCCTACGAGCAGTACTTC. This codes for CASSSYTSGPYEQYF.

This clone was counted only a few times. This chain joins TRBV27 and TRBJ1-2, with D unclear. Trimming took off 5 bases at V and 0 bases at J, with 13 bases between the two ends. Germline-derived CDR1 and CDR2 are MNHEY and SMNVEV (reference sequence). CDR3 length equals 15 residues. In DNA, the CDR3 is TGTGCCAGCAGTAGAGGCCACCCAGCTAACTATGGCTACACCTTC. The encoded protein is CASSRGHPANYGYTF.

This clone was seen a single time. The chain is built from TRBV9 and TRBJ1-1; D ambiguous. The V end lost 0 bases, the J end lost 1 base, and 4 bases lay between the germline ends. Germline V gives CDR1 SGDLS, CDR2 YYNGEE. This CDR3 comprises 13 residues. CDR3: CASSVGRNTEAFF. CDR3 DNA: TGTGCCAGCAGCGTAGGCAGGAACACTGAAGCTTTCTTT.

The rearrangement links TRBV14 to TRBJ2-1, with D possibly matching TRBD2 (6 bases). The CDR3 covers 12 residues. The ends were cut back, 4 bases at V and 10 bases at J, with 11 bases in the middle. CDR1 is SGHDN and CDR2 is FVKESK in the germline V gene. The chain's CDR3 is CASSLRLGEQFF. DNA for the CDR3: TGTGCCAGCAGCCTTCGACTAGGGGAGCAGTTCTTC.

The rearrangement uses TRBV7-2 and TRBJ2-7; no definite D call. The CDR3 has 13 residues. The V end was cut by 2 bases, the J end by 0 bases, with 5 bases between. The V gene's germline CDR1 is SGHTA and CDR2 FQGNSA. CDR3 loop: CASSLHVSYEQYF. In DNA, the CDR3 is TGTGCCAGCAGCTTACATGTCTCCTACGAGCAGTACTTC.

This clone was observed a few times. The V and J genes are TRBV21-1 and TRBJ2-7; the table assigns TRBD2, which was not confirmed against the DNA. TRBV21-1 is described as a pseudogene. This CDR3 is built from 13 residues. The CDR3 DNA is TGTGCCAGCGGAAAGACGGAGTCCTACGAGCAGTACTTC. Translated, it gives CASGKTESYEQYF.

The genes are TRBV28 and TRBJ2-7; 7 bases map to TRBD1. The CDR3 loop spans 12 amino acids. The germline gives CDR1 MDHEN, CDR2 SYDVKM. The ends lost 5 bases at V and 7 bases at J; junction bases unmatched: 5. The CDR3 here is CASSTQGWEQYF. The CDR3, as DNA: TGTGCCAGCAGTACACAGGGGTGGGAGCAGTACTTC.

The chain carries TRBV10-3 and TRBJ2-7; a possible D gene is TRBD2 (5 bases). Germline CDR1 reads ENHRY; CDR2 reads SYGVKD. V was shortened by 6 bases and J by 4 bases, with 13 bases between the two germline ends. The CDR3 extends over 13 amino acids. Here the CDR3 DNA reads TGTGCCATCAGCCGGGAAGACGGTTACGAGCAGTACTTC. Its translation is CAISREDGYEQYF.

The V call is TRBV27, the J call TRBJ2-3; D ambiguous. Trimming removed 4 bases from V and 3 bases from J, with 14 bases in between. The CDR3 totals 15 residues. In germline, CDR1 is MNHEY, CDR2 SMNVEV (reference sequence). The CDR3 spells CASSSTLYSTDTQYF. The CDR3, as DNA: TGTGCCAGCAGTTCGACTCTTTACAGTACAGATACGCAGTATTTT.